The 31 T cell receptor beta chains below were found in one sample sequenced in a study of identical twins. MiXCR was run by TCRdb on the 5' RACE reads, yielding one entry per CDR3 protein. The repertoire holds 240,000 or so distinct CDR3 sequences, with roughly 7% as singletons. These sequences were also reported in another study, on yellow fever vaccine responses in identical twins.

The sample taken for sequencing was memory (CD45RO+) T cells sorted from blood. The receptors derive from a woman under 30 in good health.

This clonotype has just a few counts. CDR3 in amino acids: CASSPHEGPETQYF. Written as DNA, the CDR3 is TGTGCCAGCAGCCCCCACGAGGGGCCAGAGACCCAGTACTTC. This chain connects TRBV7-7 to TRBJ2-5, with D tentatively TRBD1 or TRBD2 (5 bases each). CDR3 length equals 14 residues. With 5 bases removed from V and 4 bases from J, the gap between germline ends came to 14 bases. The germline V gene has CDR1 SSHAT and CDR2 FNYEAQ (reference sequence).

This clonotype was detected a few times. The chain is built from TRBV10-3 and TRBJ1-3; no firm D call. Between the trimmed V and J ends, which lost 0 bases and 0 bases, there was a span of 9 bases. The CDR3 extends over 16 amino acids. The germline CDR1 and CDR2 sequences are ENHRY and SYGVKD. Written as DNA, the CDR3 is TGTGCCATCAGTGAGTCGAATCTGGGCTCTGGAAACACCATATATTTT. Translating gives CAISESNLGSGNTIYF.

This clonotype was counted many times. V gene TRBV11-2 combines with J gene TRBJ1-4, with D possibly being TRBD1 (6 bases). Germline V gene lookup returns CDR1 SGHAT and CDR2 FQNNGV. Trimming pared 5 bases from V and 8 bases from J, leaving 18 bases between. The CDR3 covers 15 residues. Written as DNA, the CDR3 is TGTGCCAGCAGCGCAGACCCACAGGGTCGGGAAAAACTGTTTTTT. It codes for CASSADPQGREKLFF.

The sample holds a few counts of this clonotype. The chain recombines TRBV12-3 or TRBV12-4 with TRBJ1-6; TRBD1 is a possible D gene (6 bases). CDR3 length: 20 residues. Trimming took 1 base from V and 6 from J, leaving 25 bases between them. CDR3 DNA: TGTGCCAGCAGTTTAGTGTTCGCAGGGGCCTTCCGTAATGGTAATTCACCCCTCCACTTT. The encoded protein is CASSLVFAGAFRNGNSPLHF.

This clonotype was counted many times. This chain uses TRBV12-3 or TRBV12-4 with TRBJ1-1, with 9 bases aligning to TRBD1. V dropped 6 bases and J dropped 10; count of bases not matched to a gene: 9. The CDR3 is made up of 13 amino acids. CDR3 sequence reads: CASRTQGAGSAFF. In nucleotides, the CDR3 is TGTGCCAGCAGGACACAGGGGGCCGGTTCAGCTTTCTTT.

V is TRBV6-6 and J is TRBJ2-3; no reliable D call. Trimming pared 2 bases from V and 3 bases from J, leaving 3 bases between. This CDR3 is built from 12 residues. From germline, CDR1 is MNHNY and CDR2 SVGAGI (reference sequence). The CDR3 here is CASSYGTDTQYF. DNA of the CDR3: TGTGCCAGCAGTTACGGGACAGATACGCAGTATTTT.

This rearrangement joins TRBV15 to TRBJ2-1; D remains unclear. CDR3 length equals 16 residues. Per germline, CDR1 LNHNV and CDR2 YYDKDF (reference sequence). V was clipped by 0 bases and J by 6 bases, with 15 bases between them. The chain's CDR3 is CATSRDGAAEVNEQFF. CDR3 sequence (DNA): TGTGCCACCAGCAGAGATGGAGCTGCTGAGGTCAATGAGCAGTTCTTC.

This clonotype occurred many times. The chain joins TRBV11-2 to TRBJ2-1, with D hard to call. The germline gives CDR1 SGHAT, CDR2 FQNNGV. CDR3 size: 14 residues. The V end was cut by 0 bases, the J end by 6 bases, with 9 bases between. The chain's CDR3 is CASSLDAAANEQFF. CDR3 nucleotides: TGTGCCAGCAGCTTAGATGCTGCAGCCAATGAGCAGTTCTTC.

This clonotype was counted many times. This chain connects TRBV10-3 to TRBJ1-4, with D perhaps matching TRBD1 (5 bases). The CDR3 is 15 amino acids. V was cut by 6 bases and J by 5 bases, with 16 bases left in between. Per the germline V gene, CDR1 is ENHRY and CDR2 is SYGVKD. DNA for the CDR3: TGTGCCATCAGCCCTCGTGGGGGGGAGAATGAAAAACTGTTTTTT. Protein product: CAISPRGGENEKLFF.

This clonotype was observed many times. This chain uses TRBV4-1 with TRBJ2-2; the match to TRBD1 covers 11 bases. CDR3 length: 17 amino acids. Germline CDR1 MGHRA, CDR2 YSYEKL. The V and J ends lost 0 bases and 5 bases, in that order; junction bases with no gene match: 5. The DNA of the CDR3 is TGCGCCAGCAGCCAAGAGGGGACAGGGGGAAGGACCGGGGAGCTGTTTTTT. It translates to CASSQEGTGGRTGELFF.

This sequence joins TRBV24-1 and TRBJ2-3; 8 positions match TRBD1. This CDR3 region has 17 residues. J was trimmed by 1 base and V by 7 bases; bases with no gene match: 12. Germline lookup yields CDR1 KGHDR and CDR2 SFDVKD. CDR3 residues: CATSLSRGPDRTDTQYF. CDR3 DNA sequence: TGTGCCACCAGCCTTAGCAGGGGGCCCGATCGCACAGATACGCAGTATTTT.

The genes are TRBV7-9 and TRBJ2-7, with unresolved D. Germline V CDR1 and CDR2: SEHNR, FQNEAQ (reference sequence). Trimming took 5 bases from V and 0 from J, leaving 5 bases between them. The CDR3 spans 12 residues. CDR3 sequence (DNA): TGTGCCAGCAGCCATAGCTCCTACGAGCAGTACGTC. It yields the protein CASSHSSYEQYV.

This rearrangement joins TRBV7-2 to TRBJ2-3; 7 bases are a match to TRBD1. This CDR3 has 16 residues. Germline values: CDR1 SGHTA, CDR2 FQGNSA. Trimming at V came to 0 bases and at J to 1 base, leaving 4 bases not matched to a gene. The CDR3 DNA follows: TGTGCCAGCAGCTTAGCAGTAGGGGGCCGCACAGATACGCAGTATTTT. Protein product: CASSLAVGGRTDTQYF.

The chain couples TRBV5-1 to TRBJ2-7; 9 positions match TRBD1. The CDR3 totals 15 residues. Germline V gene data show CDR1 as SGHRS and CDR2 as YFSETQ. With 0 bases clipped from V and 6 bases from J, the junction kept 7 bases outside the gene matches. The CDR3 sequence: CASSLAGTGSGEQYF. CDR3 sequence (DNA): TGCGCCAGCAGCTTGGCCGGGACAGGGAGTGGCGAGCAGTACTTC.

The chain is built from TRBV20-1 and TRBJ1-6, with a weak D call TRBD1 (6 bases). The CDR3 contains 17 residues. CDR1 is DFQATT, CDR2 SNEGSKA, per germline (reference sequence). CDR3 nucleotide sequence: TGCAGCGCTTCTGAACAGGGTGGGAGCTCCTATAATTCACCCCTCCACTTT. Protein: CSASEQGGSSYNSPLHF.

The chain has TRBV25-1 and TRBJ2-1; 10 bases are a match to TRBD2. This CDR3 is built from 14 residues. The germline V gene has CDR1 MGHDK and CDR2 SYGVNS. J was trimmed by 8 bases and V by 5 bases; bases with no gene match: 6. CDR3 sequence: CASSQRGGLDEQFF. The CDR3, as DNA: TGTGCCAGCAGTCAGCGGGGGGGCCTGGATGAGCAGTTCTTC.

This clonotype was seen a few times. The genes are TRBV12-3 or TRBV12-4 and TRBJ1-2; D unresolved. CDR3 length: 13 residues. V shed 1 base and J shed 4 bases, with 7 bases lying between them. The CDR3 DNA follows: TGTGCCAGCAGTTTAGTAGGGAGCTATGGCTACACCTTC. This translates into CASSLVGSYGYTF.

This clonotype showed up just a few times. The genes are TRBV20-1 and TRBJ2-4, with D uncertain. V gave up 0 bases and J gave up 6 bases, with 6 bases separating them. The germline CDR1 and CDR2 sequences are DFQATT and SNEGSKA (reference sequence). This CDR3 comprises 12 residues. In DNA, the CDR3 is TGCAGTGCTAGAGAAGTGTTAAACATTCAGTACTTC. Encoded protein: CSAREVLNIQYF.

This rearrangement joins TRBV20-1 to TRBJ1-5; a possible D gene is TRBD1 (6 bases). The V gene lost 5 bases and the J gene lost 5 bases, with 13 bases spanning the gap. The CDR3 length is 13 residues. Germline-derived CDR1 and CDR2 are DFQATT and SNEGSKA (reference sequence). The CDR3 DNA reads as TGCAGTGCTTTTCTTGGGGGGCATCAGCCCCAGCATTTT. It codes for CSAFLGGHQPQHF.

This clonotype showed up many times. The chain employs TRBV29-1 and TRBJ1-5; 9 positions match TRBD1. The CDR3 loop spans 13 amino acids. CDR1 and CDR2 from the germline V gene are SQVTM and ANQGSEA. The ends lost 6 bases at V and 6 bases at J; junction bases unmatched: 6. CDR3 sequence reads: CSVSTGGPQPQHF. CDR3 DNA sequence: TGCAGCGTATCAACAGGGGGCCCTCAGCCCCAGCATTTT.

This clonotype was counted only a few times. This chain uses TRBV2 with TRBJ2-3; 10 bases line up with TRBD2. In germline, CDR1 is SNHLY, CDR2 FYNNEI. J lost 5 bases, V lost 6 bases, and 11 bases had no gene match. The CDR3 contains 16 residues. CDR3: CASSGTASGSKDTQYF. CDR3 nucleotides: TGTGCCAGCAGCGGAACGGCTAGCGGGAGTAAAGATACGCAGTATTTT.

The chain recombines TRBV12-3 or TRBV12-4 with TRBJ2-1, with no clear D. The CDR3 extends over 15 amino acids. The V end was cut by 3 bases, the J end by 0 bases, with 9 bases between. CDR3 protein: CASSFRMASYNEQFF. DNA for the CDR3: TGTGCCAGCAGTTTCCGCATGGCCTCCTACAATGAGCAGTTCTTC.

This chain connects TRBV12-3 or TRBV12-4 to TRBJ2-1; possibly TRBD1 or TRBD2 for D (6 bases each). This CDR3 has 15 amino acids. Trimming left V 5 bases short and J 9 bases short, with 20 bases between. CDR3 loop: CASSLRRGSWLEQFF. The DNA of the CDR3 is TGTGCCAGCAGTCTTCGGAGGGGGTCTTGGCTTGAGCAGTTCTTC.

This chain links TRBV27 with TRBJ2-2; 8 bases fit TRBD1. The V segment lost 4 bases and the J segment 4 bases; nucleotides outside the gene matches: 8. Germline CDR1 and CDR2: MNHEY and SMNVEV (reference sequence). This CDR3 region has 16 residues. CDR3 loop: CASSSPDRVGTGELFF. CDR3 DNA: TGTGCCAGCAGTTCCCCGGACAGGGTCGGCACCGGGGAGCTGTTTTTT.

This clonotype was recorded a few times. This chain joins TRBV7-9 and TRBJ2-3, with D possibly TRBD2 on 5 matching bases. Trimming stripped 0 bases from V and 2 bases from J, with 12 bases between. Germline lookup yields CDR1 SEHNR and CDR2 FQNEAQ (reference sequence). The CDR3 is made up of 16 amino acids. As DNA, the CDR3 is TGTGCCAGCAGCTTAGCGCAGCAAGCGGACACAGATACGCAGTATTTT. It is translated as CASSLAQQADTDTQYF.

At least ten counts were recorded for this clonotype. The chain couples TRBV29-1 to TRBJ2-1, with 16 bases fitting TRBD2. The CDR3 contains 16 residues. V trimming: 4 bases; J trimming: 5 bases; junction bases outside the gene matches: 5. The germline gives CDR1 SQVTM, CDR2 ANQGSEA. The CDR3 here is CSVAGTSGRGNNEQFF. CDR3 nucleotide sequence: TGCAGCGTTGCTGGGACTAGCGGGAGGGGTAACAATGAGCAGTTCTTC.

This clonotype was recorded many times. The DNA for the CDR3 is TGTGCCAGCGGGACCAGGGGGATCACTGATACGCAGTATTTT. This encodes CASGTRGITDTQYF. The chain couples TRBV12-3 or TRBV12-4 to TRBJ2-3, with TRBD1 identical over 7 bases. The CDR3 has 14 residues. J was trimmed by 6 bases and V by 8 bases; bases with no gene match: 11.

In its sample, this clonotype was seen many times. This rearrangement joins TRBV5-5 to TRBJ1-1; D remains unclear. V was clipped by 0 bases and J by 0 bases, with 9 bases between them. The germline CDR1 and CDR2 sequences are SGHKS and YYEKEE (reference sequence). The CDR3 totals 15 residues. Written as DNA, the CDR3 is TGTGCCAGCAGCTTGGAACACGACATGAACACTGAAGCTTTCTTT. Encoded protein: CASSLEHDMNTEAFF. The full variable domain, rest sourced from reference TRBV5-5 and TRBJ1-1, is DAGVTQSPTHLIKTRGQQVTLRCSPISGHKSVSWYQQVLGQGPQFIFQYYEKEERGRGNFPDRFSARQFPNYSSELNVNALLLGDSALYLCASSLEHDMNTEAFFGQGTRLTVV.

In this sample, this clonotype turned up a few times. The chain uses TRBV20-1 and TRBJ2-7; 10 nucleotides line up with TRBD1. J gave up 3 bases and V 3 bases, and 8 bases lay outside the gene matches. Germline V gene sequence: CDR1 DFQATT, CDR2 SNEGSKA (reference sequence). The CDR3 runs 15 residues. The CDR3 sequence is CSARPRDRGFYEQYF. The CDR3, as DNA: TGCAGTGCTAGGCCCCGGGACAGGGGCTTCTACGAGCAGTACTTC.

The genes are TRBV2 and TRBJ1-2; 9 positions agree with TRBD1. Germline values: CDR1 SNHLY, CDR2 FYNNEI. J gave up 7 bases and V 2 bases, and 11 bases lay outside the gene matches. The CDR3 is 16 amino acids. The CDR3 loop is CASSEWSRTGDRGYTF. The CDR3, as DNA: TGTGCCAGCAGTGAATGGTCGCGGACAGGGGATCGTGGCTACACCTTC.

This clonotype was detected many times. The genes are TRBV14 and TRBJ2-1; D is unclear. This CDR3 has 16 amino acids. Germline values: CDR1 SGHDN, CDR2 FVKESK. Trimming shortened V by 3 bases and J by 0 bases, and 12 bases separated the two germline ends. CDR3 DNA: TGTGCCAGCAGCCATAGACACCCGAGCTCCTACAATGAGCAGTTCTTC. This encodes CASSHRHPSSYNEQFF.